This T cell receptor beta chain was documented in a study of radiotherapy plus CTLA-4 blockade in lung cancer. Sequencing was performed with immunoSEQ multiplex PCR; in TCRdb, only in-frame clones are kept and a portion is missing. In the table there are roughly 66,000 clones, about 80% of which are singletons. CDR1 is SGHRS, CDR2 YFSETQ, per germline. V shed 4 bases and J shed 3 bases, with 10 bases lying between them. The CDR3 has 13 residues. The J gene is TRBJ1-1, the V gene TRBV5-1, with D possibly being TRBD1 (6 bases). The sample consisted of peripheral blood, taken from a patient treated with radiotherapy plus ipilimumab. This clonotype was sampled from a human donor with non-small cell lung cancer who had a partial response to radiotherapy plus ipilimumab. The CDR3: CASSMDSYTEAFF. The DNA of the CDR3 is TGCGCCAGCAGCATGGACAGCTACACTGAAGCTTTCTTT.